Presented here are 32 T cell receptor beta chains from one specimen sequenced in a study of blood T cell repertoires in COVID-19. Sequenced by immunoSEQ multiplex PCR; TCRdb stores in-frame clones only, minus some. This sample has 300,000 to 400,000 clones, with more than 80% found just once. The sequencing sample was made of peripheral blood. These receptors all come from a young woman with COVID-19, enrolled during active disease.

This chain links TRBV28 with TRBJ2-3; 7 nucleotides align to TRBD1. V shed 6 bases, J shed 1 base, and the junction held 7 bases outside the gene matches. This CDR3 region has 15 residues. Germline CDR1 MDHEN, CDR2 SYDVKM. The CDR3 loop is CASRRRGLGTDTQYF. The CDR3 DNA sequence: TGTGCCAGCAGGCGAAGGGGGCTTGGCACAGATACGCAGTATTTT.

The table lists this clone with a few counts. The chain recombines TRBV12-5 with TRBJ2-7; tentatively, D is TRBD1 (6 bases). Germline V CDR1 and CDR2: LGHNT, FRNRAP. The CDR3 length is 16 residues. With 1 base removed from V and 2 bases from J, the gap between germline ends came to 15 bases. The CDR3 DNA reads as TGTGCTAGTGGTTTGGGATGGGGGACACGACCCTACGAGCAGTACGTC. This encodes CASGLGWGTRPYEQYV.

This clone was detected once. V is TRBV30 and J is TRBJ2-1; 8 nucleotides line up with TRBD1. Germline assignment: CDR1 GTSNPN and CDR2 SVGIG (reference sequence). The J segment lost 4 bases and the V segment lost 3 bases, leaving 2 bases of the junction unmatched. The CDR3 is made up of 13 amino acids. CDR3 DNA sequence: TGTGCCTGGAGGCAGGGGGCATACAATGAGCAGTTCTTC. Encoded protein: CAWRQGAYNEQFF.

The rearrangement uses TRBV27 and TRBJ1-2; TRBD1 is a possible D gene (6 bases). Between the trimmed V and J ends, which lost 5 bases and 4 bases, there was a span of 17 bases. Germline V gene lookup returns CDR1 MNHEY and CDR2 SMNVEV (reference sequence). CDR3 size: 15 residues. The CDR3 is CASSTKQGSGYGYTF. In nucleotides, the CDR3 is TGTGCCAGCAGTACAAAACAGGGCTCAGGCTATGGCTACACCTTC.

CDR3 DNA: TGCGCCAGCAGTCAATCCCGACCTGGGGGGGGATTTGGCACCGGGGAGCTGTTTTTT. Protein product: CASSQSRPGGGFGTGELFF. The rearrangement links TRBV23-1 to TRBJ2-2, with 7 positions matching TRBD2. TRBV23-1 counts as an open reading frame of uncertain function. This CDR3 contains 19 residues. Trimming at V came to 0 bases and at J to 4 bases, leaving 14 bases not matched to a gene.

The CDR3 reads CASSSLADNEQFF. CDR3 coding DNA: TGTGCCAGCAGCTCCCTTGCGGACAATGAGCAGTTCTTC. The chain is built from TRBV7-2 and TRBJ2-1; no clear D gene. The CDR3 covers 13 residues. Germline CDR1 and CDR2: SGHTA and FQGNSA. With 4 bases removed from V and 5 bases from J, the gap between germline ends came to 9 bases.

The chain joins TRBV2 to TRBJ2-1; tentative D call: TRBD1 (6 bases). CDR1 SNHLY and CDR2 FYNNEI come from the germline V gene. CDR3 size: 15 residues. V lost 3 bases and J lost 2, with 11 bases in between. CDR3 sequence: CASSDRQETYNEQFF. The CDR3 bases are TGTGCCAGCAGTGATAGACAGGAAACCTACAATGAGCAGTTCTTC. Variable domain in full (rest from reference TRBV2 and TRBJ2-1): EPEVTQTPSHQVTQMGQEVILRCVPISNHLYFYWYRQILGQKVEFLVSFYNNEISEKSEIFDDQFSVERPDGSNFTLKIRSTKLEDSAMYFCASSDRQETYNEQFFGPGTRLTVL.

The chain links TRBV11-3 to TRBJ2-5; 8 nucleotides agree with TRBD2. J gave up 0 bases and V 9 bases, and 9 bases lay outside the gene matches. Per the germline V gene, CDR1 is SGHNT and CDR2 is YENEEA. The CDR3 covers 15 residues. The CDR3 DNA is TGTGCCAGTTCACAGAGACTAGCGAACCAAGAGACCCAGTACTTC. The encoded protein is CASSQRLANQETQYF.

The CDR3: CASSLAAAPNSPLHF. The CDR3 region has the DNA TGTGCCAGCAGCTTAGCAGCCGCCCCTAATTCACCCCTCCACTTT. The rearrangement uses TRBV7-2 and TRBJ1-6; unclear D gene. V was shortened by 0 bases and J by 6 bases, with 9 bases between the two germline ends. The CDR3 extends over 15 amino acids. Germline V gene lookup returns CDR1 SGHTA and CDR2 FQGNSA. Based on the CDR3 plus reference TRBV7-2 and TRBJ1-6, the full variable domain is GAGVSQSPSNKVTEKGKDVELRCDPISGHTALYWYRQSLGQGLEFLIYFQGNSAPDKSGLPSDRFSAERTGGSVSTLTIQRTQQEDSAVYLCASSLAAAPNSPLHFGNGTRLTVT.

The chain is built from TRBV28 and TRBJ1-2, with TRBD1 identical over 9 bases. The V gene's germline CDR1 is MDHEN and CDR2 SYDVKM. The length of the CDR3 is 15 residues. V gave up 5 bases and J gave up 5 bases; unmatched junction bases: 9. CDR3 region: CASSPPGTGRYGYTF. The CDR3, as DNA: TGTGCCAGCAGTCCACCAGGGACAGGGAGGTATGGCTACACCTTC.

J is TRBJ2-1 and V is TRBV4-1; possible D gene TRBD2, 6 bases. Looked up from germline, CDR1 is MGHRA and CDR2 is YSYEKL. The CDR3 loop spans 17 amino acids. Trimming shortened V by 4 bases and J by 0 bases, and 16 bases separated the two germline ends. The CDR3 DNA sequence: TGCGCCAGCAGCCTCCCAGGGCGGCGGGACTCCTACAATGAGCAGTTCTTC. It encodes CASSLPGRRDSYNEQFF.

The gene calls are TRBV6-1 and TRBJ1-3; D not certain. V was shortened by 0 bases and J by 2 bases, with 11 bases between the two germline ends. The CDR3 consists of 16 residues. Per germline, CDR1 MNHNS and CDR2 SASEGT. CDR3 DNA sequence: TGTGCCAGCAGTGAAGCCCTCCTCCTCGCTGGAAACACCATATATTTT. Translating it yields CASSEALLLAGNTIYF.

V is TRBV7-8 and J is TRBJ1-2; the match to TRBD1 covers 9 bases. CDR1 is SGHVS and CDR2 is FQNEAQ in the germline V gene. The V gene end was trimmed by 9 bases and the J gene end by 6 bases; junction bases not matched to a gene: 8. This CDR3 region has 13 residues. The chain's CDR3 is CASLVQGADGYTF. CDR3 in DNA: TGTGCCAGTCTCGTACAGGGGGCCGATGGCTACACCTTC.

The genes are TRBV7-9 and TRBJ2-7, with a possible D match to TRBD1 (6 bases). The germline gives CDR1 SEHNR, CDR2 FQNEAQ (reference sequence). This CDR3 contains 18 residues. V lost 5 bases to trimming and J lost 4 bases, with 27 bases between them. The CDR3 region is CASSPNSQGYPLVYEQYF. The CDR3 nucleotides read TGTGCCAGCAGCCCAAACAGCCAGGGGTACCCACTCGTTTACGAGCAGTACTTC.

The V call is TRBV6-5, the J call TRBJ1-1; 9 bases are shared with TRBD1. In germline, CDR1 is MNHEY, CDR2 SVGAGI. This CDR3 contains 16 residues. J was trimmed by 4 bases and V by 2 bases; bases with no gene match: 8. The CDR3 DNA reads TGTGCCAGCAGTTACCGTAAAGGACAGGGGACCACTGAAGCTTTCTTT. This codes for CASSYRKGQGTTEAFF.

The chain employs TRBV21-1 and TRBJ1-1; the D call of TRBD1 is as the table states it, not checked on the DNA. TRBV21-1 is an annotated pseudogene. This CDR3 comprises 17 residues. This chain's CDR3 is CASSKDGHRGMGTEAFF. For the CDR3, the DNA is TGTGCCAGCAGCAAAGATGGGCATAGGGGTATGGGCACTGAAGCTTTCTTT.

The gene calls are TRBV27 and TRBJ2-1, with a weak D call TRBD2 (6 bases). Germline loops: CDR1 MNHEY, CDR2 SMNVEV (reference sequence). The CDR3 totals 17 residues. Trimming stripped 2 bases from V and 9 bases from J, with 23 bases between. The CDR3 DNA follows: TGTGCCAGCAGTTTAGTAACCTCGAGGGAGGCCGTGGGTGAGCAGTTCTTC. This encodes CASSLVTSREAVGEQFF.

This clone was seen once. The rearrangement uses TRBV29-1 and TRBJ1-2; 8 nucleotides align to TRBD1. With V trimmed by 1 base and J by 4 bases, 8 bases remained unmatched. This CDR3 spans 15 amino acids. Per germline, CDR1 SQVTM and CDR2 ANQGSEA. The CDR3 region is CSVEVPGQVGYGYTF. For the CDR3, the DNA is TGCAGCGTTGAAGTACCGGGACAGGTGGGCTATGGCTACACCTTC.

The chain recombines TRBV4-3 with TRBJ1-4; no firm D call. Germline V gives CDR1 LGHNA, CDR2 YSLEER. This CDR3 comprises 14 residues. The ends were cut back, 3 bases at V and 3 bases at J, with 8 bases in the middle. CDR3 DNA sequence: TGCGCCAGCAGCCAGGGTGGAGCTAATGAAAAACTGTTTTTT. Amino acids: CASSQGGANEKLFF.

The J gene is TRBJ2-3, the V gene TRBV12-5; 10 nucleotides line up with TRBD1. Germline V gives CDR1 LGHNT, CDR2 FRNRAP. CDR3 length: 16 amino acids. J was trimmed by 1 base and V by 3 bases; bases with no gene match: 4. The CDR3 spells CASGFWDRGGTDTQYF. The CDR3 DNA reads as TGTGCTAGTGGTTTTTGGGACAGGGGAGGCACAGATACGCAGTATTTT.

V gene TRBV19 combines with J gene TRBJ1-3; D is uncertain. From germline, CDR1 is LNHDA and CDR2 SQIVND (reference sequence). Trimming pared 5 bases from V and 2 bases from J, leaving 13 bases between. This CDR3 contains 15 residues. The CDR3 sequence: CASSVEILTGNTIYF. In DNA form, the CDR3 reads TGTGCCAGTAGTGTCGAGATACTAACTGGAAACACCATATATTTT.

The chain employs TRBV11-2 and TRBJ2-3, with D hard to call. Germline-derived CDR1 and CDR2 are SGHAT and FQNNGV. The CDR3 loop spans 16 amino acids. V dropped 1 base and J dropped 5 bases, with 16 bases sitting between them. As DNA, the CDR3 is TGTGCCAGCAGCTTAGGCCTGTTATGGGCGTTAGATACGCAGTATTTT. This codes for CASSLGLLWALDTQYF.

V usage is TRBV28 and J usage is TRBJ1-5; D gene ambiguous. This CDR3 has 16 amino acids. V lost 5 bases to trimming and J lost 5 bases, with 19 bases between them. From germline, CDR1 is MDHEN and CDR2 SYDVKM. The CDR3 loop reads CASSAWGGGQDQPQHF. The DNA of the CDR3 is TGTGCCAGCAGTGCCTGGGGTGGAGGGCAGGATCAGCCCCAGCATTTT.

V gene TRBV6-6 combines with J gene TRBJ2-7; 9 positions agree with TRBD1. V lost 6 bases, J lost 4 bases, and 7 bases stayed unmatched. Germline V lookup: CDR1 MNHNY, CDR2 SVGAGI (reference sequence). The CDR3 sequence is 14 residues long. CDR3 sequence (DNA): TGTGCCAGCAGAGGCGGGACAGGGAGATACGAGCAGTACGTC. It specifies CASRGGTGRYEQYV.

The chain couples TRBV5-6 to TRBJ2-1, with D possibly being TRBD2 (5 bases). Looked up from germline, CDR1 is SGHDT and CDR2 is YYEEEE. Trimming took 0 bases from V and 7 from J, leaving 8 bases between them. The CDR3 covers 13 residues. The CDR3 loop is CASSLVGANEQFF. CDR3 nucleotide sequence: TGTGCCAGCAGCTTGGTGGGAGCGAATGAGCAGTTCTTC.

This chain joins TRBV28 and TRBJ2-5; 9 bases agree with TRBD1. The length of the CDR3 is 15 residues. Germline CDR1 is MDHEN and CDR2 is SYDVKM. J was trimmed by 1 base and V by 5 bases; bases with no gene match: 5. Here the CDR3 DNA reads TGTGCCAGCAGTACCCGACAGGGGGTCCAAGAGACCCAGTACTTC. Amino acid sequence: CASSTRQGVQETQYF.

The chain links TRBV7-2 to TRBJ1-1, with 10 positions matching TRBD1. V lost 7 bases and J lost 7; bases outside the gene matches: 9. CDR1 is SGHTA and CDR2 is FQGNSA in the germline V gene. CDR3 size: 14 residues. Here the CDR3 reads CASTTGTGVLEAFF. CDR3 DNA: TGTGCCAGCACTACCGGGACAGGGGTACTTGAAGCTTTCTTT. Variable domain in full (rest from reference TRBV7-2 and TRBJ1-1): GAGVSQSPSNKVTEKGKDVELRCDPISGHTALYWYRQSLGQGLEFLIYFQGNSAPDKSGLPSDRFSAERTGGSVSTLTIQRTQQEDSAVYLCASTTGTGVLEAFFGQGTRLTVV.

This clone was seen a handful of times. This chain uses TRBV7-8 with TRBJ2-1; maybe TRBD2 (6 bases). Per the germline V gene, CDR1 is SGHVS and CDR2 is FQNEAQ. V was pared by 0 bases and J by 3 bases, with 12 bases between. This CDR3 comprises 16 residues. The CDR3: CASSLATQTSYNEQFF. CDR3 nucleotides: TGTGCCAGCAGCTTAGCAACTCAGACTAGCTACAATGAGCAGTTCTTC.

The genes are TRBV4-1 and TRBJ1-1; TRBD1 matches at 10 bases. V was clipped by 2 bases and J by 0 bases; unmatched bases: 12. The CDR3 loop spans 19 amino acids. Germline CDR1 is MGHRA and CDR2 is YSYEKL. This CDR3 is CASSQPTRRTGGVNTEAFF. For the CDR3, the DNA is TGCGCCAGCAGCCAACCCACCCGGAGGACAGGGGGTGTGAACACTGAAGCTTTCTTT.

The chain is built from TRBV9 and TRBJ2-3; no firm D call. The CDR3 extends over 15 amino acids. Trimming removed 0 bases from V and 4 bases from J, with 12 bases in between. Germline CDR1 SGDLS, CDR2 YYNGEE. CDR3 residues: CASSVDISFADTQYF. In nucleotides, the CDR3 is TGTGCCAGCAGCGTAGATATCAGTTTCGCAGATACGCAGTATTTT.

CDR3: CASSQGRGRDEQFF. DNA of the CDR3: TGTGCCAGCAGCCAAGGGAGGGGGAGGGATGAGCAGTTCTTC. V usage is TRBV3-1 (or the pseudogene TRBV3-2) and J usage is TRBJ2-1, with D perhaps TRBD2 (7 bases). This CDR3 is 14 amino acids long. V shed 1 base and J shed 8 bases, with 12 bases lying between them. Germline CDR1 reads LGHDT; CDR2 reads YNNKEL (reference sequence).

The gene calls are TRBV29-1 and TRBJ1-2, with a weak D call TRBD1 (6 bases). Germline assignment: CDR1 SQVTM and CDR2 ANQGSEA. The CDR3 contains 12 residues. V was clipped by 4 bases and J by 3 bases, with 9 bases between them. CDR3 DNA sequence: TGCAGCGTTGTGGCAGGGGACTATGGCTACACCTTC. This sequence encodes CSVVAGDYGYTF.